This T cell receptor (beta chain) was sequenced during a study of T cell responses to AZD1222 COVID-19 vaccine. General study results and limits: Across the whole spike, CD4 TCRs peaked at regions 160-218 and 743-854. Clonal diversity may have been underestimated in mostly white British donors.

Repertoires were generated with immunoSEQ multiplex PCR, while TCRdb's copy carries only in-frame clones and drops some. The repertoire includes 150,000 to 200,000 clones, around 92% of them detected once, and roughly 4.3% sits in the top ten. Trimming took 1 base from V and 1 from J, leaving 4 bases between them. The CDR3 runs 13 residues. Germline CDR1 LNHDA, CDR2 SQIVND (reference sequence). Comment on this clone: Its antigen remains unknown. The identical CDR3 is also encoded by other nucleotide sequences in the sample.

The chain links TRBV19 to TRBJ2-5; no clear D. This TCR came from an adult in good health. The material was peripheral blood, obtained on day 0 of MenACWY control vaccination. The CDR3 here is CASSIGSQETQYF. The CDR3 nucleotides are TGTGCCAGTAGTATAGGCAGCCAAGAGACCCAGTACTTC.